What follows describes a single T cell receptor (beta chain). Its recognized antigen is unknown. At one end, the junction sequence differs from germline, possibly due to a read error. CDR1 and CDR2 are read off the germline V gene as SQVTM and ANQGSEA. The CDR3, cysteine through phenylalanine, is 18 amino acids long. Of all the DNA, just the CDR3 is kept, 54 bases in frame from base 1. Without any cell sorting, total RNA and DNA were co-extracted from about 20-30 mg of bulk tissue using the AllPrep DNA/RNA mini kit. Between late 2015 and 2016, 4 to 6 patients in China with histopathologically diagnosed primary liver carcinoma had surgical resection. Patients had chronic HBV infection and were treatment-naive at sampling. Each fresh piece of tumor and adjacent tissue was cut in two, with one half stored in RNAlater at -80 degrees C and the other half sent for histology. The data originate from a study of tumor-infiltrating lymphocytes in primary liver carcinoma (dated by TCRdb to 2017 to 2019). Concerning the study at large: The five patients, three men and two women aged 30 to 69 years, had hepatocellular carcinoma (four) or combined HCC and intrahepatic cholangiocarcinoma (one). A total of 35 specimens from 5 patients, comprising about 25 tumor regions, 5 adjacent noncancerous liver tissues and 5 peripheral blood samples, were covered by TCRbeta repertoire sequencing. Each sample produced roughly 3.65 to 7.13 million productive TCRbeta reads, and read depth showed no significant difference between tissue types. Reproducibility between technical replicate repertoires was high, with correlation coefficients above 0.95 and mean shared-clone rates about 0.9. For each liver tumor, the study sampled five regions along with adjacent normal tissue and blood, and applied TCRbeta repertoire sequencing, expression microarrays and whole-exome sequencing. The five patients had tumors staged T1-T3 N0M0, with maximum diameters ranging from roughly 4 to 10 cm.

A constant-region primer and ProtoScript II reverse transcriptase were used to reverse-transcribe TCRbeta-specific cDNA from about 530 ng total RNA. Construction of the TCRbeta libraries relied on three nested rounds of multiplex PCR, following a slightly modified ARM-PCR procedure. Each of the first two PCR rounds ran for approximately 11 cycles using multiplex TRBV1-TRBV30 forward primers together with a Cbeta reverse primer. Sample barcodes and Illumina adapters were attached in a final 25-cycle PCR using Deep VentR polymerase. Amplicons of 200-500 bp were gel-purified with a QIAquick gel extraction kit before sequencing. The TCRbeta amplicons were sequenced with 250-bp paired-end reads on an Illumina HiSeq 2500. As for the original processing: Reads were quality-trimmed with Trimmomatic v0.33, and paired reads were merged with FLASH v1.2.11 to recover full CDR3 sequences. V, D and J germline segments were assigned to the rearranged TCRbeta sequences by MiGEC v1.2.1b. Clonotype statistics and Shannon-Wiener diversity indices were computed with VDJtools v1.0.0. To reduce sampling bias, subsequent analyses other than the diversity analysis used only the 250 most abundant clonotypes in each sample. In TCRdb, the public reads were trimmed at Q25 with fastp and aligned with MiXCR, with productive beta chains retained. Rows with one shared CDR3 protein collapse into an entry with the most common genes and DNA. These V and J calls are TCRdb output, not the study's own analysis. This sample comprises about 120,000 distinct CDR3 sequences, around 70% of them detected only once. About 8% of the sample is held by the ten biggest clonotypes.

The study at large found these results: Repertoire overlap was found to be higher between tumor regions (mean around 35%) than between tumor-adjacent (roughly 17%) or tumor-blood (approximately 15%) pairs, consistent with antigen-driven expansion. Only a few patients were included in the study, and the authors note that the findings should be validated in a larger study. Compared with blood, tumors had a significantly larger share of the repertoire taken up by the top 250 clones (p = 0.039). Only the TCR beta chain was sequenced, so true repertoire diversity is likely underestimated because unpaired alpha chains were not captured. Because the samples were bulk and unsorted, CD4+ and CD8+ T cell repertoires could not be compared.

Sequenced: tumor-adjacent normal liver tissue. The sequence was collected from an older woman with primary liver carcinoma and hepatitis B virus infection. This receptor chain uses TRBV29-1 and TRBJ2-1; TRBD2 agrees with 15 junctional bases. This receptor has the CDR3 CSAYGLAGGPSKNNEQFF. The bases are TGCAGCGCATATGGACTAGCGGGAGGGCCCTCCAAGAACAATGAGCAGTTCTTT.